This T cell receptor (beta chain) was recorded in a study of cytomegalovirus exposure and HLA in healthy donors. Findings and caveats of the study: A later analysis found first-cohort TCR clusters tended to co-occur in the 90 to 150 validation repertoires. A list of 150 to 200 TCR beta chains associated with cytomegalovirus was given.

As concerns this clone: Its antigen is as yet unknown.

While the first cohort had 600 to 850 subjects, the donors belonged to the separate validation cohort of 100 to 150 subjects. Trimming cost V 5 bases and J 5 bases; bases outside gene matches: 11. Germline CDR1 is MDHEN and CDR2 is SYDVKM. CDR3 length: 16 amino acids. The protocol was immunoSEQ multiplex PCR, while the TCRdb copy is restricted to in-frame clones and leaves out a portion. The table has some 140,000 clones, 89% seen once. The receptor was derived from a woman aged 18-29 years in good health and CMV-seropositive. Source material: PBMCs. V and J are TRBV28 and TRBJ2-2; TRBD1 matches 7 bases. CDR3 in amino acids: CASSMAGGRLTGELFF. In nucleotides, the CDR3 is TGTGCCAGCAGTATGGCAGGGGGAAGGTTAACCGGGGAGCTGTTTTTT.